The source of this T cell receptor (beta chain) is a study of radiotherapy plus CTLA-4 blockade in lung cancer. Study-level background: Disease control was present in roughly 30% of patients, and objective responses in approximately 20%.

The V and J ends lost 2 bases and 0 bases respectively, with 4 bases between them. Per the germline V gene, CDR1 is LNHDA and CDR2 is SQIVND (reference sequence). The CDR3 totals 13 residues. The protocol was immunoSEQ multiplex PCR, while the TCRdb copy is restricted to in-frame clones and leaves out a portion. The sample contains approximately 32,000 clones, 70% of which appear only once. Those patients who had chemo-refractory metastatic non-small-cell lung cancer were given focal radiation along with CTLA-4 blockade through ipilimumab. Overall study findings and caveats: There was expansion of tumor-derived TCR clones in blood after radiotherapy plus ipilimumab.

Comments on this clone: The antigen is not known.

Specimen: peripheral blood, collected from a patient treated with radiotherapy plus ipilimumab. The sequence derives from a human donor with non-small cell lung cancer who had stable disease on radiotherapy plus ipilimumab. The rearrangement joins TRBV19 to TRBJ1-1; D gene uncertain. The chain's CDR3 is CASSIKVNTEAFF. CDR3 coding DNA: TGTGCCAGTAGTATAAAGGTGAACACTGAAGCTTTCTTT.